This TCR beta chain was recovered during a study of cytomegalovirus exposure and HLA in healthy donors (dated by TCRdb to the late 2010s). Regarding the complete study: According to an earlier analysis of 587 of the donors, roughly 180 million T cells yielded roughly 110 million unique TCR beta sequences and more than 250 Gb of sequence data. Approximately 310 gigabases of sequencing data and tens of millions of unique TCR sequences were included in an early release covering about 700 HLA-typed donors. Of the roughly 410 genotyped donors, 81% were placed in the genetic ancestry cluster associated with self-reported Caucasian donors. The aim of the study was to test whether cataloging public T cell receptors could identify signatures of past pathogen exposure. The study profiled the T cell repertoires of under 700 subjects by immunosequencing and related them to cytomegalovirus serostatus. A separate validation cohort of roughly 130 different subjects was used in addition to the roughly 700-subject first cohort. The study combined high-throughput TCR immunosequencing, statistical association of individual TCRs with disease status, and machine learning to predict cytomegalovirus infection status. To study patterns of TCR occurrence, a later analysis re-analyzed previously published TCR beta repertoires from around 670 donors and added high-resolution HLA genotyping. Rather than using new phenotypic data, the later analysis identified candidate immune exposures from TCR beta sequences and from how often those sequences occurred across donors. An earlier analysis of 500 to 750 of the donors applied high-throughput TCR beta sequencing to assess whether each TCR beta V gene segment acted as functional or pseudogenic. Donor age, sex, ethnicity and CMV serostatus were compiled alongside the repertoire data. Genome-wide SNP genotypes for about three fifths of the roughly 670 donors were used in a later genetic analysis, which treated that subset as a discovery cohort. All discovery cohort repertoires had been generated on a single sequencing platform. Class I and class II HLA loci were covered by the typing at four-digit resolution. Typing coverage differed by locus: A, B, C, DRB1 and DQB1 were typed in about 620-640 donors, DQA1 in approximately 520, DPA1 in approximately 600, and DPB1 in approximately 450. Because of strong linkage in the cohort, five DR-DQ haplotypes were treated as single units for association and clustering. Among 300 to 450 genotyped donors of the cohort, an average of 235,054 unique TCR beta nucleotide sequences were sequenced per donor, roughly 18% of them non-productive.

In the case of this clone: Its target antigen remains unknown. No per-base quality is available; no much larger clone lies one base away.

The library was built by means of the immunoSEQ multiplex PCR assay. The multiplex PCR relied on a mix of 60 forward primers for TCR Vbeta segments and 13 reverse primers for TCR Jbeta segments. A multiplex PCR assay on genomic DNA amplified the CDR3 region of rearranged TCR beta genes. Amplified TCR beta libraries were sequenced as 87-base-pair reads on the Illumina HiSeq System. Processing in the source paper ran as follows. A later analysis counted about 80 million unique TCR beta chains across the 640 or so repertoires, and 10 million to 12 million of these chains were shared by at least two donors. Raw reads were error-corrected and collapsed into unique sequences by a nearest-neighbor algorithm in which closely related sequences were merged to remove PCR and sequencing errors. To assign V, D and J gene segments, CDR3 sequences were aligned to IMGT reference sequences. For a sequence to be retained, a match of at least six nucleotides to both a V gene segment and a J gene segment was required. Rearrangements were called productive when the CDR3 lacked stop codons and stayed in frame with V and J; all others were non-productive. Following IMGT convention, CDR3 was defined as the stretch from the second conserved V-encoded cysteine up to the conserved J-encoded phenylalanine. Sequences without an unambiguous match to a single V gene segment were excluded from the earlier analysis of several hundred of the donors. In an earlier analysis of more than 500 of the donors, a V segment was called functional when productive rearrangements were above 56.7%, and segregating when the standard deviation between donors exceeded 5%. A statistical classification framework was developed to diagnose cytomegalovirus status using the catalog of TCR beta chain sequences. V and J gene assignment, in a later analysis, came from comparing TCR nucleotide sequences with IMGT/GENE-DB human TR gene sequences. The TCRdist pipeline was used in a later analysis to assign CDR3 sequences and most-parsimonious VDJ recombination scenarios. In a later analysis, each TCR beta chain was defined by its CDR3 amino acid sequence together with its V-gene family, and reads without a unique V-gene family were excluded. A later analysis removed 500 to 650 highly shared, low-generation-probability nucleotide sequences to deal with suspected cross-contamination and a sequencing artifact. In a later analysis, a clonal expansion index for each public chain was calculated from normalized within-repertoire ranks of inferred template counts. In a later analysis, generation probabilities were computed using a VDJ recombination model fitted to out-of-frame rearrangements, and the results were checked against IGoR. In a later analysis, TCR-TCR, TCR-HLA and TCR-CMV co-occurrence was scored with hypergeometric tests, and a repertoire-size bias correction was applied to TCR pairs. False discovery rates were estimated in a later analysis by permuting HLA or CMV assignments 20 times. In a later analysis, co-occurring TCRs were grouped using DBSCAN, and TCRdist sequence similarity was added for clustering within HLA-allele-positive subsets. For co-occurrence clustering, repertoires with fewer than 30,000 or more than 120,000 public chains were excluded, along with roughly 5 repertoires with anomalous nucleotide sharing. TCRdb carries this immuneACCESS record with in-frame sequences only. Its versions omit some clonotypes, under half of them owing to an unresolved V gene in the studies checked, with the rest unexplained. Clone size and V and J calls were adopted from that table, with D and trimming inferred from the DNA. A total of 200,000 to 250,000 clones appear in this sample, roughly 75% of them only once. The ten largest account for roughly 1.9% of the sample.

Points the paper makes about the study in general: Across donors, most TCR sequences were observed very rarely, whereas some public TCRs were present in many individuals. Because HLA typing was unavailable for some donors at each locus, only the typed subset was used in association tests. Assigning TCR associations to individual alleles was difficult when HLA alleles, especially DR and DQ, strongly co-occurred. In a later analysis, HLA-associated TCR beta chains showed more clonal expansion and lower generation probabilities than non-associated chains that were equally common. The presence/absence analyses assumed that sequencing depth was roughly uniform across donors, and that assumption may not be true. Only TCR beta chains were sequenced in this cohort, and the absence of alpha or paired-chain data limited detectable features. Some IMGT-functional V segments, including TRBV6-2 and TRBV6-3, could not be told apart with the 87-base-pair reads, so those segments were excluded. In both the original and validation cohorts, the classifier was reported to diagnose cytomegalovirus status with high specificity and sensitivity. Correlated functional status among segregating V segments might reflect linkage disequilibrium, but an unknown experimental factor could not be ruled out. Because counts were too low, seventeen rarely observed V segments, including chromosome 9 orphons, were excluded from the earlier analysis of roughly 580 of the donors. The study gave a list of 150 to 200 TCR beta chains associated with cytomegalovirus. Broadly in line with IMGT annotations, most TCR beta V segments showed up in productive rearrangements about 87% or about 30% of the time in an earlier analysis of around 600 of the donors. A further reported finding was that TCR beta sequences accurately predicted the HLA-A and HLA-B alleles for most subjects in the first cohort. The only immune exposure information available for the cohort was CMV serostatus. A later analysis reported that several top co-occurrence clusters appeared linked to parvovirus B19, influenza, CMV and Epstein-Barr virus. In vitro tests confirmed that a few of the cytomegalovirus-associated TCR beta chains recognize cytomegalovirus antigens. A cluster of highly shared sequence variants was judged likely to represent a technical artifact of the sequencing pipeline. According to a later genetic analysis, donors in an Asian-associated ancestry cluster had fewer N-insertions in productive TCRs than the roughly 670-donor mean. A later genetic analysis associated a missense DCLRE1C variant with V-gene and J-gene trimming of TCR beta chains, and an independent cohort replicated the association. In a later analysis, the rate of TCR association differed among HLA loci, with DRB1 alleles having the most associated TCRs and HLA-C alleles having the fewest. A later analysis found that most CMV-associated TCR beta chains appeared HLA-restricted, with HLA associations seemingly driven largely by CMV exposure. The authors suggested that the approach could potentially be extended to other disease states and immunological phenotypes. A later analysis associated 16,951 TCR beta sequences with specific HLA alleles at a false discovery rate of 0.05.

CDR1 and CDR2, looked up from the germline V gene (reference sequence), are SEHNR and FQNEAQ. CDR3 length: 15 amino acids, cysteine to phenylalanine. The only DNA kept is the CDR3, 45 bases in frame from the first base. Trimming accounts for 5 bases at V and 1 base at J, while the number of junction bases matched to no gene is 7. The cohort was made up of around 720 healthy bone marrow donors. Cohort members were all nominally healthy when sampled, although unrecorded immune exposures were likely present. The donor tested CMV seronegative and was one of the 352 seronegative cohort members. A peripheral blood sample was provided by each donor, and peripheral blood mononuclear cells were used for TCR beta sequencing. Genomic DNA extraction from the blood cell samples was performed with the Qiagen DNeasy Blood Extraction Kit.

The receptor was derived from a woman aged 25 to 39 in good health and CMV-seronegative. Specimen: PBMCs. The chain uses TRBV7-9 and TRBJ1-1; TRBD1 aligns with 7 central bases. The CDR3 region has the sequence CASSPDRVRNTEAFF. At the DNA level, the sequence is TGTGCCAGCAGCCCAGACAGGGTTAGGAACACTGAAGCTTTCTTT.